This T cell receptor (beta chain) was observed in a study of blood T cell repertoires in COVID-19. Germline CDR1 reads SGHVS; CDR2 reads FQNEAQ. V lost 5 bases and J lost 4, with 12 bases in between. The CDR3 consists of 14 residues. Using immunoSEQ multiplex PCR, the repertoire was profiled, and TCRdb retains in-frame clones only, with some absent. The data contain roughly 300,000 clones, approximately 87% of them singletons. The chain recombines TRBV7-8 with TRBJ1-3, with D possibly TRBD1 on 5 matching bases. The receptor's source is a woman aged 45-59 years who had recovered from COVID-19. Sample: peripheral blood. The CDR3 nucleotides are TGTGCCAGCAGCGTAAGAGACAGAGGAAACACCATATATTTT. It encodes CASSVRDRGNTIYF.